This passage covers 26 T cell receptor beta chains from one sample sequenced in a study of lymphopenia after photon versus proton radiotherapy. Some clones are missing from TCRdb's copy, which holds only in-frame ones; the method was immunoSEQ multiplex PCR. The sample records 25,000 to 30,000 clones, about four fifths being singletons. The material was peripheral blood, obtained from a patient treated with photon-based radiotherapy. The origin of the receptors is a man between 50 and 59 years old with gastric cancer.

V is TRBV7-2 and J is TRBJ1-2; D ambiguous. The CDR3 is 12 residues long. Between the trimmed V and J ends, which lost 2 bases and 6 bases, there was a span of 7 bases. Germline assignment: CDR1 SGHTA and CDR2 FQGNSA. The CDR3 loop is CASSLTRNGYTF. CDR3 nucleotides: TGTGCCAGCAGCTTAACACGGAATGGCTACACCTTC. Complete variable domain (other parts from reference TRBV7-2 and TRBJ1-2): GAGVSQSPSNKVTEKGKDVELRCDPISGHTALYWYRQSLGQGLEFLIYFQGNSAPDKSGLPSDRFSAERTGGSVSTLTIQRTQQEDSAVYLCASSLTRNGYTFGSGTRLTVV.

This clone was counted a single time. V is TRBV29-1 and J is TRBJ2-7, with a possible D match to TRBD2 (5 bases). The V gene's germline CDR1 is SQVTM and CDR2 ANQGSEA. The ends were cut back, 2 bases at V and 4 bases at J, with 12 bases in the middle. The CDR3 runs 13 residues. The CDR3 DNA is TGCAGCGTTGAACGGCTAGCTCAATACGAGCAGTACTTC. Protein: CSVERLAQYEQYF.

The chain couples TRBV6-6 to TRBJ1-2, with TRBD1 identical over 7 bases. The junction had 5 bases not matched to a gene; V was cut back by 6 bases and J by 4 bases. CDR1 MNHNY and CDR2 SVGAGI come from the germline V gene (reference sequence). CDR3 length equals 13 residues. The CDR3 reads CASSPGTVYGYTF. The CDR3 DNA is TGTGCCAGCAGCCCGGGGACAGTCTATGGCTACACCTTC.

This clone was seen only once. The chain links TRBV28 to TRBJ2-3; D remains unclear. V was trimmed by 8 bases and J by 8 bases, leaving 11 bases between them. The CDR3 is 11 residues long. CDR1 is MDHEN and CDR2 is SYDVKM in the germline V gene. CDR3 nucleotides: TGTGCCAGCGGTAATGGCGTTACGCAGTATTTT. It translates to CASGNGVTQYF. Combining the CDR3 with reference TRBV28 and TRBJ2-3 gives the whole variable domain DVKVTQSSRYLVKRTGEKVFLECVQDMDHENMFWYRQDPGLGLRLIYFSYDVKMKEKGDIPEGYSVSREKKERFSLILESASTNQTSMYLCASGNGVTQYFGPGTRLTVL.

This clone was counted a few times. The chain has TRBV7-2 and TRBJ2-5, with 9 bases that match TRBD2. This CDR3 region has 16 residues. V was clipped by 4 bases and J by 0 bases; unmatched bases: 6. Per the germline V gene, CDR1 is SGHTA and CDR2 is FQGNSA. The CDR3 nucleotides are TGTGCCAGCAGCTCCGTTAGCGGGGGAGACCAAGAGACCCAGTACTTC. This gives the protein CASSSVSGGDQETQYF.

V gene TRBV5-8 combines with J gene TRBJ1-5, with 8 bases matching TRBD1. The V segment lost 6 bases and the J segment 7 bases; nucleotides outside the gene matches: 6. This CDR3 spans 13 amino acids. The germline gives CDR1 SGHTS, CDR2 YDEGEE. CDR3 nucleotides: TGTGCCAGCACCGCAGGGGGCGGGCAGCCCCAGCATTTT. Its protein product is CASTAGGGQPQHF.

This chain connects TRBV7-8 to TRBJ1-3; 8 bases align to TRBD1. From germline, CDR1 is SGHVS and CDR2 FQNEAQ. This CDR3 comprises 13 residues. The trim removed 3 bases at V and 8 bases at J, leaving 3 bases unmatched. The CDR3, as DNA: TGTGCCAGCAGCTTGGACAGGGCTCACACCATATATTTT. This encodes CASSLDRAHTIYF.

The chain combines TRBV6-5 with TRBJ1-4; D is undetermined. Germline CDR1 reads MNHEY; CDR2 reads SVGAGI. Trimming took off 0 bases at V and 7 bases at J, with 15 bases between the two ends. This CDR3 is built from 16 residues. CDR3 sequence (DNA): TGTGCCAGCAGTTACTCGAAATTCCCCAGACTTGAAAAACTGTTTTTT. This sequence encodes CASSYSKFPRLEKLFF.

V is TRBV5-7 and J is TRBJ2-7; no clear D gene. TRBV5-7 is annotated as an ORF whose role is uncertain. CDR3 length equals 13 residues. The ends were cut back, 1 base at V and 4 bases at J, with 9 bases in the middle. This CDR3 is CASSLTICYEQYV. For the CDR3, the DNA is TGTGCCAGCAGCTTGACGATCTGTTACGAGCAGTACGTC.

The chain links TRBV5-6 to TRBJ1-1; D gene unclear. The CDR3 is made up of 13 amino acids. V lost 0 bases and J 2 bases, leaving 5 bases between the germline ends. The germline V gene encodes CDR1 SGHDT and CDR2 YYEEEE. The CDR3 DNA is TGTGCCAGCAGCTTGGAGACAAACACTGAAGCTTTCTTT. This translates into CASSLETNTEAFF.

The rearrangement links TRBV6-5 to TRBJ1-2; D may be TRBD1 (5 bases). CDR1 is MNHEY, CDR2 SVGAGI, per germline. The CDR3 runs 15 residues. V was pared by 4 bases and J by 4 bases, with 16 bases between. This CDR3 is CASSSPGAWSYGYTF. In DNA form, the CDR3 reads TGTGCCAGCAGTTCCCCCGGGGCCTGGAGCTATGGCTACACCTTC.

The rearrangement uses TRBV9 and TRBJ1-5; D uncertain. The germline V gene has CDR1 SGDLS and CDR2 YYNGEE. V was shortened by 4 bases and J by 3 bases, with 14 bases between the two germline ends. The CDR3 length is 15 residues. CDR3 in amino acids: CASSPTGASNQPQHF. Written as DNA, the CDR3 is TGTGCCAGCAGCCCCACGGGAGCCTCCAATCAGCCCCAGCATTTT. The full variable domain, completed using reference TRBV9 and TRBJ1-5, is DSGVTQTPKHLITATGQRVTLRCSPRSGDLSVYWYQQSLDQGLQFLIQYYNGEERAKGNILERFSAQQFPDLHSELNLSSLELGDSALYFCASSPTGASNQPQHFGDGTRLSIL.

The genes are TRBV25-1 and TRBJ1-3, with a weak D call TRBD1 (5 bases). This CDR3 comprises 15 residues. The V and J ends lost 2 bases and 0 bases respectively, with 8 bases between them. Germline V CDR1 and CDR2: MGHDK, SYGVNS. CDR3: CASSEMGGSGNTIYF. CDR3 sequence (DNA): TGTGCCAGCAGTGAAATGGGGGGCTCTGGAAACACCATATATTTT.

V usage is TRBV30 and J usage is TRBJ1-1, with D unclear. The germline V and J ends were trimmed by 3 bases and 2 bases, with 10 bases remaining between them. Germline lookup yields CDR1 GTSNPN and CDR2 SVGIG (reference sequence). CDR3 length equals 13 residues. The CDR3 DNA is TGTGCCTGGAGAATCAGAGAAAACACTGAAGCTTTCTTT. Translated, it gives CAWRIRENTEAFF.

The chain links TRBV6-5 to TRBJ1-1; 7 nucleotides match TRBD1. The CDR3 has 12 residues. V shed 6 bases and J 4 bases; nucleotides not matched to a gene: 2. Germline V CDR1 and CDR2: MNHEY, SVGAGI. The CDR3 here is CASRTGTTEAFF. CDR3 DNA sequence: TGTGCCAGCAGGACAGGGACCACTGAAGCTTTCTTT.

The chain uses TRBV6-1 and TRBJ1-1, with 8 bases matching TRBD1. Trimming at V came to 7 bases and at J to 3 bases, leaving 4 bases not matched to a gene. Germline loops: CDR1 MNHNS, CDR2 SASEGT. The length of the CDR3 is 13 residues. The CDR3 sequence: CASTGQEYTEAFF. The DNA of the CDR3 is TGTGCCAGCACGGGACAGGAGTACACTGAAGCTTTCTTT.

The CDR3 here is CASGGDGYTF. CDR3 sequence (DNA): TGTGCCAGTGGGGGGGATGGCTACACCTTC. The V call is TRBV19, the J call TRBJ1-2; D is perhaps TRBD1 (5 bases). The germline V gene has CDR1 LNHDA and CDR2 SQIVND (reference sequence). CDR3 length equals 10 residues. Trimming cost V 8 bases and J 6 bases, with 7 bases left between them.

This chain's CDR3 is CASSEAYRGLNSPLHF. In nucleotides, the CDR3 is TGTGCCAGCAGTGAAGCGTATCGGGGGTTAAATTCACCCCTCCACTTT. This rearrangement joins TRBV6-1 to TRBJ1-6; tentative D call: TRBD1 (5 bases). Between the trimmed V and J ends, which lost 0 bases and 7 bases, there was a span of 13 bases. The CDR3 contains 16 residues. Germline V gene lookup returns CDR1 MNHNS and CDR2 SASEGT.

This clone was detected only once. The chain carries TRBV5-1 and TRBJ1-5; 9 bases agree with TRBD1. V trimming: 3 bases; J trimming: 6 bases; junction bases outside the gene matches: 4. This CDR3 region has 14 residues. CDR1 SGHRS and CDR2 YFSETQ come from the germline V gene. CDR3 region: CASSWGQGSQPQHF. CDR3 bases: TGCGCCAGCAGCTGGGGACAGGGCAGTCAGCCCCAGCATTTT.

This chain uses TRBV11-2 with TRBJ1-1; possibly TRBD1 for D (6 bases). With 3 bases removed from V and 2 bases from J, the gap between germline ends came to 13 bases. Germline V gene lookup returns CDR1 SGHAT and CDR2 FQNNGV. The CDR3 runs 15 residues. This chain's CDR3 is CASSFPGTLNTEAFF. The CDR3 nucleotides read TGTGCCAGCAGCTTCCCCGGGACACTCAACACTGAAGCTTTCTTT.

As concerns this clone: An end of the junction does not agree with germline; a read error may underlie this. DNA of the CDR3: TGTGCCAGCAGCTTATCGGGACAGGGGGCCTACGAGCAGTACTTC. Translated: CASSLSGQGAYEQYF. The chain employs TRBV27 and TRBJ2-7, with TRBD1 matching 11 bases. Germline CDR1 MNHEY, CDR2 SMNVEV (reference sequence). This CDR3 is 15 amino acids long.

This clone was seen a single time. This chain joins TRBV18 and TRBJ2-5, with D tentatively TRBD1 (6 bases). CDR3 size: 11 residues. Per the germline V gene, CDR1 is KGHSH and CDR2 is LQKENI. Trimming removed 5 bases from V and 5 bases from J, with 6 bases in between. The CDR3 here is CASSDRETQYF. CDR3 nucleotide sequence: TGTGCCAGCTCAGACAGGGAGACCCAGTACTTC. Variable domain in full (rest from reference TRBV18 and TRBJ2-5): NAGVMQNPRHLVRRRGQEARLRCSPMKGHSHVYWYRQLPEEGLKFMVYLQKENIIDESGMPKERFSAEFPKEGPSILRIQQVVRGDSAAYFCASSDRETQYFGPGTRLLVL.

The CDR3 DNA follows: TGTGCCATCCGGGTGGACAGGGCGGATGGCTACACCTTC. The encoded protein is CAIRVDRADGYTF. The chain carries TRBV10-3 and TRBJ1-2, with TRBD1 matching 8 bases. This CDR3 region has 13 residues. Germline V CDR1 and CDR2: ENHRY, SYGVKD. V gave up 8 bases and J gave up 6 bases; unmatched junction bases: 8.

V gene TRBV2 combines with J gene TRBJ2-7, with a tentative D call TRBD1 (6 bases). Trimming left V 6 bases short and J 2 bases short, with 14 bases between. CDR1 is SNHLY and CDR2 is FYNNEI in the germline V gene. This CDR3 is 14 amino acids long. The CDR3 loop reads CASRMPGTTYEQYF. The CDR3 nucleotides read TGTGCCAGCAGGATGCCGGGGACAACCTACGAGCAGTACTTC.

This clone has just a few counts. The chain is built from TRBV4-1 and TRBJ2-3; 8 bases are a match to TRBD2. CDR1 and CDR2 from the germline V gene are MGHRA and YSYEKL. J was trimmed by 1 base and V by 4 bases; bases with no gene match: 4. This CDR3 has 15 residues. The CDR3 DNA reads as TGCGCCAGCAGCCCGGGACTAGTCGGCACAGATACGCAGTATTTT. This encodes CASSPGLVGTDTQYF.

There are a few counts of this clone. V and J are TRBV19 and TRBJ2-4, with 10 positions matching TRBD2. In germline, CDR1 is LNHDA, CDR2 SQIVND (reference sequence). The V and J ends lost 5 bases and 0 bases, in that order; junction bases with no gene match: 7. The CDR3 is made up of 17 amino acids. CDR3 nucleotide sequence: TGTGCCAGTAGTGCAGCTAGCGGGGGACCAGCCAAAAACATTCAGTACTTC. Amino acid sequence: CASSAASGGPAKNIQYF.